These 24 T cell receptor beta chains came from one sample sequenced in a study of OX40 agonist ivuxolimab in advanced cancers. The protocol was immunoSEQ multiplex PCR, while the TCRdb copy is restricted to in-frame clones and leaves out a portion. The table records 25,000 to 30,000 clones, about 76% of them present only once. This specimen was CD4+ or CD8+ T cells sorted from blood, taken in a trial of the OX40 agonist ivuxolimab. All receptors come from an adult with an advanced solid tumor such as melanoma, head and neck, liver or kidney cancer.

This clone appeared many times. The chain recombines TRBV9 with TRBJ1-1, with a tentative D call TRBD1 (5 bases). Germline CDR1 is SGDLS and CDR2 is YYNGEE. Trimming cost V 2 bases and J 2 bases, with 10 bases left between them. The CDR3 is 14 residues long. The CDR3: CASSVGRANTEAFF. In DNA form, the CDR3 reads TGTGCCAGCAGCGTGGGCAGGGCAAACACTGAAGCTTTCTTT.

As DNA, the CDR3 is TGCGCCAGCAGCCCGCTTGACGGACTAGCGGGAGGGGCCTACAATGAGCAGTTCTTC. This codes for CASSPLDGLAGGAYNEQFF. This rearrangement joins TRBV5-1 to TRBJ2-1; TRBD2 matches at 15 bases. This CDR3 has 19 residues. The germline V gene has CDR1 SGHRS and CDR2 YFSETQ. Losses at the gene ends were 4 bases for V and 2 bases for J; bases not matched to a gene: 10.

The chain joins TRBV5-1 to TRBJ2-2; either TRBD1 or TRBD2 may supply D (5 bases each). The germline V and J ends were trimmed by 2 bases and 6 bases, with 17 bases remaining between them. The CDR3 has 16 amino acids. In germline, CDR1 is SGHRS, CDR2 YFSETQ. CDR3 in amino acids: CASSFSGAGFPGELFF. DNA for the CDR3: TGCGCCAGCAGCTTTTCCGGGGCAGGGTTTCCCGGGGAGCTGTTTTTT.

The rearrangement uses TRBV28 and TRBJ1-1, with TRBD1 matching 8 bases. Trimming at V came to 7 bases and at J to 5 bases, leaving 9 bases not matched to a gene. The V gene's germline CDR1 is MDHEN and CDR2 SYDVKM. There are 14 residues in the CDR3. CDR3 region: CASIPRTGLTEAFF. Written as DNA, the CDR3 is TGTGCCAGCATTCCCCGGACAGGGCTGACTGAAGCTTTCTTT.

This chain's CDR3 is CASTDVTTSYEQYF. The CDR3 DNA is TGTGCCAGCACCGACGTGACTACCTCCTACGAGCAGTACTTC. The J gene is TRBJ2-7, the V gene TRBV11-3, with D perhaps matching TRBD2 (5 bases). The CDR3 spans 14 residues. With 7 bases removed from V and 0 bases from J, the gap between germline ends came to 13 bases. Germline assignment: CDR1 SGHNT and CDR2 YENEEA.

The chain has TRBV7-9 and TRBJ2-7, with TRBD2 as a possible D gene (6 bases). Trimming removed 5 bases at V and 3 bases at J, with 20 bases between. CDR3 length equals 16 residues. The germline V gene has CDR1 SEHNR and CDR2 FQNEAQ (reference sequence). The CDR3 is CASSNSGHLRNYEQYF. The CDR3 DNA sequence: TGTGCCAGCAGCAATAGCGGACATTTAAGAAACTACGAGCAGTACTTC.

The rearrangement uses TRBV28 and TRBJ1-5; 7 bases match TRBD1. The CDR3 runs 16 residues. Germline CDR1 reads MDHEN; CDR2 reads SYDVKM. V was pared by 4 bases and J by 3 bases, with 9 bases of the junction left unmatched. The CDR3 loop is CASSSLTGFVNQPQHF. The CDR3 bases are TGTGCCAGCAGTTCCCTGACAGGGTTTGTCAATCAGCCCCAGCATTTT.

The chain has TRBV21-1 and TRBJ2-5; the D call of TRBD2 is as the table states it, not checked on the DNA. TRBV21-1 is assigned pseudogene status. The CDR3 covers 15 residues. The CDR3 is CASSKMTGARETQYF. For the CDR3, the DNA is TGTGCCAGCAGCAAGATGACTGGTGCTCGAGAGACCCAGTACTTC.

V is TRBV6-5 and J is TRBJ2-5; maybe TRBD1 (6 bases). The CDR3 has 14 amino acids. The V gene's germline CDR1 is MNHEY and CDR2 SVGAGI. The germline V and J ends were trimmed by 4 bases and 7 bases, with 16 bases remaining between them. Written as DNA, the CDR3 is TGTGCCAGCAGTTGGGCAGACGAAGGGGGGACCCAGTACTTC. The encoded protein is CASSWADEGGTQYF.

Details on this clone: The same CDR3 can be traced to other DNA sequences in this sample. This chain joins TRBV5-6 and TRBJ2-7; D is unresolved. Germline-derived CDR1 and CDR2 are SGHDT and YYEEEE. This CDR3 region has 11 residues. Between the trimmed V and J ends, which lost 0 bases and 4 bases, there was a span of 2 bases. The CDR3 spells CASSLGYEQYF. CDR3 DNA: TGTGCCAGCAGCTTGGGGTACGAGCAGTACTTC.

The chain has TRBV13 and TRBJ2-5; 14 bases align to TRBD2. With V trimmed by 5 bases and J by 7 bases, 15 bases remained unmatched. The CDR3 totals 18 residues. Germline V gene sequence: CDR1 PRHDT, CDR2 FYEKMQ (reference sequence). The CDR3 is CASSTRLAGTSGSLTQYF. The CDR3 bases are TGTGCCAGCAGCACGCGCCTAGCCGGGACTAGCGGGAGTTTGACCCAGTACTTC.

The rearrangement uses TRBV6-1 and TRBJ2-3, with D hard to call. Germline lookup yields CDR1 MNHNS and CDR2 SASEGT. Trimming pared 3 bases from V and 0 bases from J, leaving 10 bases between. The CDR3 has 15 amino acids. The CDR3 loop reads CASSDPGISTDTQYF. CDR3 coding DNA: TGTGCCAGCAGTGACCCAGGAATTAGCACAGATACGCAGTATTTT.

The rearrangement joins TRBV9 to TRBJ1-2, with D maybe TRBD1 (6 bases). Germline CDR1 SGDLS, CDR2 YYNGEE. Trimming cost V 2 bases and J 3 bases, with 14 bases left between them. CDR3 length: 15 residues. The CDR3 DNA reads as TGTGCCAGCAGCGTCCTAGGGGGGATGGACTATGGCTACACCTTC. Amino acids: CASSVLGGMDYGYTF. The variable domain in full, with the rest retrieved from reference TRBV9 and TRBJ1-2, is DSGVTQTPKHLITATGQRVTLRCSPRSGDLSVYWYQQSLDQGLQFLIQYYNGEERAKGNILERFSAQQFPDLHSELNLSSLELGDSALYFCASSVLGGMDYGYTFGSGTRLTVV.

This rearrangement joins TRBV4-2 to TRBJ1-2, with a tentative D call TRBD1 (5 bases). V lost 1 base, J lost 4 bases, and 16 bases lay in between. CDR1 is LGHNA and CDR2 is YNFKEQ in the germline V gene. CDR3 length: 16 amino acids. The CDR3 loop is CASSQATDRKPYGYTF. The DNA of the CDR3 is TGTGCCAGCAGCCAAGCGACAGATCGAAAACCCTATGGCTACACCTTC.

The chain combines TRBV6-6 with TRBJ2-2; D is tentatively TRBD1 or TRBD2 (5 bases each). The CDR3 runs 13 residues. Deletions cut 6 bases from V and 9 bases from J, with 14 bases between. The germline CDR1 and CDR2 sequences are MNHNY and SVGAGI (reference sequence). The CDR3 bases are TGTGCCAGCAGCCCCGGGACGCTATGGGAGCTGTTTTTT. This encodes CASSPGTLWELFF.

The gene calls are TRBV28 and TRBJ2-1; 7 bases match TRBD2. Germline CDR1 and CDR2: MDHEN and SYDVKM. With 5 bases clipped from V and 8 bases from J, the junction kept 3 bases outside the gene matches. The CDR3 is 12 residues long. Here the CDR3 reads CASSAGVHEQFF. In DNA form, the CDR3 reads TGTGCCAGCAGTGCGGGGGTCCATGAGCAGTTCTTC.

This clone was counted a single time. The CDR3 nucleotides read TGTGCCAGCAGCGACAGCTACAATGAGCAGTTCTTC. It is translated as CASSDSYNEQFF. V is TRBV5-4 and J is TRBJ2-1, with D possibly matching TRBD1 (5 bases). The CDR3 contains 12 residues. Trimming took off 4 bases at V and 3 bases at J, with 5 bases between the two ends. The V gene's germline CDR1 is SGHNT and CDR2 YYREEE (reference sequence).

The J gene is TRBJ2-2, the V gene TRBV28; unclear D gene. The CDR3 runs to 15 residues. V was pared by 5 bases and J by 7 bases, with 17 bases between. Germline V gene sequence: CDR1 MDHEN, CDR2 SYDVKM. The CDR3 DNA reads TGTGCCAGCAGTCTCTCAACTAATCCTGGCGGGGAGCTGTTTTTT. As protein: CASSLSTNPGGELFF.

The chain employs TRBV9 and TRBJ2-3; 12 bases are shared with TRBD2. From germline, CDR1 is SGDLS and CDR2 YYNGEE. Losses at the gene ends were 1 base for V and 4 bases for J; bases not matched to a gene: 10. The CDR3 has 18 amino acids. The DNA for the CDR3 is TGTGCCAGCAGCGTAAACCCGAAACTAGCGGGGGGATCAGATACGCAGTATTTT. The encoded protein is CASSVNPKLAGGSDTQYF.

V usage is TRBV19 and J usage is TRBJ1-4; D is unclear. The germline V and J ends were trimmed by 9 bases and 7 bases, with 21 bases remaining between them. Germline values: CDR1 LNHDA, CDR2 SQIVND (reference sequence). The CDR3 covers 15 residues. DNA for the CDR3: TGTGCCAGCACCTTACATCGGGAGTTTGTTGAAAAACTGTTTTTT. Its protein product is CASTLHREFVEKLFF. Full variable domain (outside the CDR3, taken from reference TRBV19 and TRBJ1-4): DGGITQSPKYLFRKEGQNVTLSCEQNLNHDAMYWYRQDPGQGLRLIYYSQIVNDFQKGDIAEGYSVSREKKESFPLTVTSAQKNPTAFYLCASTLHREFVEKLFFGSGTQLSVL.

The CDR3 sequence: CASSTGPAYEQYF. CDR3 bases: TGTGCCAGTAGCACCGGACCAGCATACGAGCAGTACTTC. The gene calls are TRBV19 and TRBJ2-7; D not certain. The CDR3 covers 13 residues. Trimming left V 6 bases short and J 4 bases short, with 13 bases between. Germline CDR1 reads LNHDA; CDR2 reads SQIVND (reference sequence).

This clone has only one observation. The V gene is TRBV5-1, the J gene TRBJ1-2; maybe TRBD1 (5 bases). The V gene's germline CDR1 is SGHRS and CDR2 YFSETQ. The V gene lost 3 bases and the J gene lost 2 bases, with 8 bases spanning the gap. This CDR3 region has 13 residues. The CDR3 DNA reads TGCGCCAGCAGCTGGGGACCGAACTATGGCTACACCTTC. This codes for CASSWGPNYGYTF.

This chain links TRBV30 with TRBJ2-7; TRBD1 is a possible D gene (5 bases). This CDR3 spans 12 amino acids. V was trimmed by 0 bases and J by 3 bases, leaving 6 bases between them. Germline-derived CDR1 and CDR2 are GTSNPN and SVGIG (reference sequence). CDR3 DNA sequence: TGTGCCTGGAGTGTGGACAACTACGAGCAGTACTTC. This gives the protein CAWSVDNYEQYF.

The gene calls are TRBV28 and TRBJ1-5; D possibly corresponds to TRBD1 (5 bases). CDR3 length: 14 residues. Germline CDR1 and CDR2: MDHEN and SYDVKM. Between the trimmed V and J ends, which lost 5 bases and 7 bases, there was a span of 15 bases. CDR3 sequence reads: CASSPRVGGQPQHF. In DNA, the CDR3 is TGTGCCAGCAGTCCCAGGGTAGGCGGACAGCCCCAGCATTTT.